This entry lists 9 T cell receptor beta chains sequenced from one sample in a study of OX40 agonist ivuxolimab in advanced cancers. The method was immunoSEQ multiplex PCR; TCRdb's version includes in-frame clones alone and lacks a portion of them. The sample lists tens of thousands of clones; 65% to 85% were seen once. Sequencing used CD4+ or CD8+ T cells sorted from blood, obtained in a trial of the OX40 agonist ivuxolimab. Every receptor here comes from an adult with an advanced solid tumor such as melanoma, head and neck, liver or kidney cancer.

This CDR3 is CAIRGRQEAGELFF. The CDR3 nucleotides are TGTGCCATCAGGGGGAGGCAAGAGGCCGGGGAGCTGTTTTTT. The gene calls are TRBV10-3 and TRBJ2-2, with D possibly being TRBD2 (6 bases). Germline-derived CDR1 and CDR2 are ENHRY and SYGVKD. The CDR3 is 14 amino acids. V was pared by 6 bases and J by 6 bases, with 14 bases between.

The V call is TRBV11-2, the J call TRBJ2-6; D is uncertain. This CDR3 has 18 amino acids. Trimming removed 5 bases from V and 5 bases from J, with 22 bases in between. Germline assignment: CDR1 SGHAT and CDR2 FQNNGV. CDR3 DNA sequence: TGTGCCAGCAGCAGTGAGTTAAAGCAACAAAGTCGGGCCAACGTCCTGACTTTC. Translation: CASSSELKQQSRANVLTF.

This clone has just one count. The chain links TRBV7-9 to TRBJ2-5, with D possibly TRBD2 on 6 matching bases. This CDR3 has 11 amino acids. V lost 6 bases to trimming and J lost 8 bases, with 10 bases between them. The germline V gene has CDR1 SEHNR and CDR2 FQNEAQ (reference sequence). CDR3 coding DNA: TGTGCCAGCAGTTTCGGGGGAACCCAGTACTTC. Translated, it gives CASSFGGTQYF.

This chain links TRBV7-9 with TRBJ1-6; possible D gene TRBD1, 5 bases. The V gene lost 4 bases and the J gene lost 10 bases, with 14 bases spanning the gap. The CDR3 is 14 amino acids. The germline CDR1 and CDR2 sequences are SEHNR and FQNEAQ (reference sequence). The CDR3 here is CASSYRRGGSPLHF. Written as DNA, the CDR3 is TGTGCCAGCAGCTACCGACGGGGGGGATCACCCCTCCACTTT.

The genes are TRBV5-4 and TRBJ2-7; 7 bases are a match to TRBD2. The V gene's germline CDR1 is SGHNT and CDR2 YYREEE (reference sequence). V shed 4 bases, J shed 2 bases, and the junction held 6 bases outside the gene matches. The CDR3 loop spans 14 amino acids. CDR3 loop: CASSRSGTAYEQYF. CDR3 sequence (DNA): TGTGCCAGCAGCCGGAGCGGGACGGCCTACGAGCAGTACTTC. The variable domain in full, completed from reference TRBV5-4 and TRBJ2-7, reads ETGVTQSPTHLIKTRGQQVTLRCSSQSGHNTVSWYQQALGQGPQFIFQYYREEENGRGNFPPRFSGLQFPNYSSELNVNALELDDSALYLCASSRSGTAYEQYFGPGTRLTVT.

The V gene is TRBV5-1, the J gene TRBJ1-1; weak D call: TRBD1 (5 bases). Per germline, CDR1 SGHRS and CDR2 YFSETQ. CDR3 size: 15 residues. V lost 2 bases and J lost 1, with 12 bases in between. The CDR3 loop is CASSFFLGENTEAFF. The CDR3 nucleotides are TGCGCCAGCAGCTTTTTCCTAGGGGAGAACACTGAAGCTTTCTTT.

J is TRBJ2-5 and V is TRBV29-1; 7 positions match TRBD2. Germline V gene data show CDR1 as SQVTM and CDR2 as ANQGSEA. J lost 9 bases, V lost 1 base, and 17 bases had no gene match. This CDR3 is built from 16 residues. The CDR3 protein is CSVEGGVRRGSWAQYF. The CDR3 DNA is TGCAGCGTTGAAGGGGGCGTGCGGCGCGGGAGTTGGGCCCAGTACTTC.

This clone was observed a handful of times. The rearrangement joins TRBV6-1 to TRBJ1-5; the D gene is possibly TRBD1 (5 bases). The germline V gene has CDR1 MNHNS and CDR2 SASEGT. The V end lost 6 bases, the J end lost 2 bases, and 14 bases lay between the germline ends. The CDR3 is 15 residues long. CDR3 nucleotides: TGTGCCAGCAGATGGGACCTGGAGGGCAATCAGCCCCAGCATTTT. Encoded protein: CASRWDLEGNQPQHF.

The DNA for the CDR3 is TGTGCCAGCAGCCTAAACAGGGTAAACTATGGCTACACCTTC. This sequence encodes CASSLNRVNYGYTF. The V call is TRBV11-2, the J call TRBJ1-2; perhaps TRBD1 as D (6 bases). Deletions cut 5 bases from V and 2 bases from J, with 12 bases between. This CDR3 contains 14 residues. Looked up from germline, CDR1 is SGHAT and CDR2 is FQNNGV.